One sample yielded the 15 T cell receptor beta chains listed below, sequenced in a study of T cell repertoires in cytomegalovirus infection. The antigens for these receptors are not known. TCRdb reanalysed the reads using MiXCR and keeps one entry per CDR3 protein. The sample yields hundreds of thousands of distinct CDR3 sequences, approximately 46% seen once. Sequences were derived from cultured PBMCs, sampled from culture after CMV antigen stimulation. These receptors came from a human donor in good health (CMV status not recorded). Some clones in this sample may be carry-over from other donors' samples.

The J gene is TRBJ2-1, the V gene TRBV4-1; no clear D gene. V shed 0 bases and J shed 8 bases, with 8 bases lying between them. CDR1 is MGHRA and CDR2 is YSYEKL in the germline V gene. The CDR3 runs to 13 residues. For the CDR3, the DNA is TGCGCCAGCAGCCAAGACTTTGAATATGAGCAGTTCTTC. Amino acid sequence: CASSQDFEYEQFF.

This clonotype showed up just a few times. The chain combines TRBV10-3 with TRBJ2-7; 9 nucleotides agree with TRBD1. The CDR3 has 12 amino acids. Germline V gene lookup returns CDR1 ENHRY and CDR2 SYGVKD. The V segment lost 6 bases and the J segment 8 bases; nucleotides outside the gene matches: 5. In nucleotides, the CDR3 is TGTGCCATCAGCCCCGGGACAGGGAAGCAGTACTTC. Protein: CAISPGTGKQYF.

This clonotype was counted ten times or more. The chain has TRBV7-2 and TRBJ2-5, with D tentatively TRBD2 (6 bases). The CDR3 is made up of 14 amino acids. Trimming removed 5 bases at V and 2 bases at J, with 12 bases between. Looked up from germline, CDR1 is SGHTA and CDR2 is FQGNSA. For the CDR3, the DNA is TGTGCCAGCAGCCCGCGGGATGGGCAAGAGACCCAGTACTTC. Its protein is CASSPRDGQETQYF.

This clonotype has only a few counts. V and J are TRBV20-1 and TRBJ2-4, with no clear D. Germline V gene sequence: CDR1 DFQATT, CDR2 SNEGSKA (reference sequence). This CDR3 has 14 amino acids. Between the trimmed V and J ends, which lost 3 bases and 0 bases, there was a span of 9 bases. The CDR3 DNA reads as TGCAGTGCTAGTTTCGGCCTAGCCAAAAACATTCAGTACTTC. It specifies CSASFGLAKNIQYF.

This chain joins TRBV4-2 and TRBJ1-4; 7 bases fit TRBD1. CDR1 and CDR2 (germline): LGHNA, YNFKEQ. After removal of 1 base from V and 4 bases from J, the junction contained 12 bases not matched to a gene. This CDR3 contains 18 residues. The CDR3 loop reads CASSQGVGQVSGNEKLFF. CDR3 DNA sequence: TGTGCCAGCAGCCAAGGGGTAGGACAGGTTTCGGGTAATGAAAAACTGTTTTTT.

The chain uses TRBV27 and TRBJ1-6, with D unclear. Trimming shortened V by 3 bases and J by 11 bases, and 11 bases separated the two germline ends. Germline CDR1 reads MNHEY; CDR2 reads SMNVEV (reference sequence). The CDR3 has 13 amino acids. This CDR3 reads CASSFPGLTPLHF. DNA for the CDR3: TGTGCCAGCAGTTTCCCCGGCCTAACACCCCTCCACTTT.

This clonotype was recorded at least ten times. The chain combines TRBV7-2 with TRBJ2-3, with 13 bases that match TRBD2. This CDR3 comprises 17 residues. Germline CDR1 and CDR2: SGHTA and FQGNSA. The V gene end was trimmed by 1 base and the J gene end by 6 bases; junction bases not matched to a gene: 7. DNA for the CDR3: TGTGCCAGCAGCTTAGAATGGACTAGCGGGAGCCCCGATACGCAGTATTTT. Translated, it gives CASSLEWTSGSPDTQYF.

In its sample, this clonotype was seen many times. J is TRBJ2-5 and V is TRBV7-2; a possible D gene is TRBD2 (7 bases). V dropped 5 bases and J dropped 5 bases, with 24 bases sitting between them. Germline V CDR1 and CDR2: SGHTA, FQGNSA. This CDR3 comprises 17 residues. CDR3 DNA: TGTGCCAGCAGCCTCCAAGGTTGGGGGGGGCTTAGGGAGACCCAGTACTTC. As protein: CASSLQGWGGLRETQYF.

This rearrangement joins TRBV19 to TRBJ2-7; D assignment may be TRBD1 or TRBD2 (5 bases each). The V gene lost 4 bases and the J gene lost 2 bases, with 12 bases spanning the gap. This CDR3 is built from 14 residues. Per the germline V gene, CDR1 is LNHDA and CDR2 is SQIVND (reference sequence). The CDR3 protein is CASSTTGTAYEQYF. The CDR3 bases are TGTGCCAGTAGTACGACCGGGACCGCCTACGAGCAGTACTTC.

This clonotype was found a few times. The rearrangement uses TRBV19 and TRBJ2-5; TRBD1 is a possible D gene (6 bases). CDR3 length: 14 residues. Germline lookup yields CDR1 LNHDA and CDR2 SQIVND (reference sequence). V was trimmed by 1 base and J by 4 bases, leaving 10 bases between them. CDR3 nucleotides: TGTGCCAGTAGTATAGGGGGCAGGGGAGAGACCCAGTACTTC. It encodes CASSIGGRGETQYF.

This clonotype was picked up one time. The genes are TRBV12-5 and TRBJ2-5, with 7 bases lining up with TRBD1. The junction had 3 bases not matched to a gene; V was cut back by 0 bases and J by 5 bases. The CDR3 loop spans 14 amino acids. Germline lookup yields CDR1 LGHNT and CDR2 FRNRAP. For the CDR3, the DNA is TGTGCTAGTGGTTTGGTACAAGGGGGCGAGACCCAGTACTTC. This sequence encodes CASGLVQGGETQYF.

The chain couples TRBV11-2 to TRBJ1-2, with a weak D call TRBD1 (6 bases). V gave up 5 bases and J gave up 5 bases, with 15 bases separating them. The germline CDR1 and CDR2 sequences are SGHAT and FQNNGV. The CDR3 contains 14 residues. In DNA, the CDR3 is TGTGCCAGCAGCCCCCGAGGGGGGTTATATGGCTACACCTTC. Encoded protein: CASSPRGGLYGYTF.

The chain has TRBV14 and TRBJ2-7; the D is unclear. V was clipped by 0 bases and J by 4 bases, with 16 bases between them. Germline CDR1 reads SGHDN; CDR2 reads FVKESK. There are 16 residues in the CDR3. Here the CDR3 reads CASSQEQFPLPYEQYF. The CDR3 DNA reads as TGTGCCAGCAGCCAAGAACAGTTTCCGCTTCCTTACGAGCAGTACTTC.

V usage is TRBV9 and J usage is TRBJ2-7; maybe TRBD2 (6 bases). Trimming stripped 7 bases from V and 5 bases from J, with 22 bases between. The CDR3 loop spans 15 amino acids. The V gene's germline CDR1 is SGDLS and CDR2 YYNGEE. CDR3 in amino acids: CASQLPGTSTHEQYF. CDR3 bases: TGTGCCAGCCAACTTCCCGGGACTTCAACGCACGAGCAGTACTTC. The full variable domain, rest sourced from reference TRBV9 and TRBJ2-7, is DSGVTQTPKHLITATGQRVTLRCSPRSGDLSVYWYQQSLDQGLQFLIQYYNGEERAKGNILERFSAQQFPDLHSELNLSSLELGDSALYFCASQLPGTSTHEQYFGPGTRLTVT.

The genes are TRBV27 and TRBJ1-6; D gene unclear. The CDR3 covers 15 residues. V shed 2 bases and J shed 4 bases, with 9 bases lying between them. Germline values: CDR1 MNHEY, CDR2 SMNVEV (reference sequence). The CDR3 sequence: CASSLRAQYNSPLHF. CDR3 DNA: TGTGCCAGCAGTTTAAGGGCGCAGTATAATTCACCCCTCCACTTT.